The clone carrying this T cell receptor (beta chain) was seen more than once but under ten times. These data originate in a study of blood T cell repertoires in COVID-19. Overall study: Both acute and convalescent COVID-19 samples were obtained from the United States, Italy and Spain. Sample material is recorded as cDNA or gDNA derived from T cells, B-cell-depleted T cells, or PBMCs.

The V segment lost 5 bases and the J segment 2 bases; nucleotides outside the gene matches: 4. The CDR3 consists of 14 residues. Per the germline V gene, CDR1 is SGHTA and CDR2 is FQGTGA. Original processing methods: By means of reference gene primer amplification, nucleated cell counts were estimated. Using immunoSEQ multiplex PCR, the repertoire was profiled, and TCRdb retains in-frame clones only, with some absent. V, J and clone size are taken as reported in that table, and D and trimming were inferred from the DNA itself. This table holds a few hundred thousand clones, around 85% found once. This rearrangement joins TRBV7-3 to TRBJ1-2; 8 bases agree with TRBD1. Sequenced input: peripheral blood. The TCR was taken from a woman under 30 with acute or convalescent COVID-19. The CDR3, as DNA: TGTGCCAGCAGCCTAGGACAGGGCAACTATGGCTACACCTTC. Its protein product is CASSLGQGNYGYTF.